This is a list of T cell receptor beta chains from one sample in a study of T cell changes during pregnancy in multiple sclerosis. Clones were read by immunoSEQ multiplex PCR, and TCRdb kept only the in-frame ones, dropping some. The repertoire has more than 20,000 clones, roughly nine tenths of them found once; the top ten carry roughly 0.59%. The sample consisted of CD4+ T cells from peripheral blood mononuclear cells, taken after pregnancy. These receptor sequences come from a female donor in good health, enrolled as a control in a pregnancy study. CDR3s include the opening cysteine and the closing phenylalanine or tryptophan. D genes are given only for firm matches. Some rows have no size entry. The others give once, few or many, or a class for an expanded clone.

CDR3 | DNA | V | size | D | J
CASSPVRSNEQFF | TGTGCCAGCAGCCCGGTCCGGAGCAATGAGCAGTTCTTC | TRBV25-1 | . | . | TRBJ2-1
CASGGTGGNSPLHF | TGTGCCAGCGGGGGGACAGGTGGCAATTCACCCCTCCACTTT | TRBV7-2 | once | TRBD1 | TRBJ1-6
CASSPPSTGLYNEQFF | TGTGCCAGCTCACCACCTTCGACCGGACTGTACAATGAGCAGTTCTTC | TRBV18 | . | . | TRBJ2-1
CASSPLEVNEAFF | TGTGCCAGCAGTCCCCTCGAGGTAAATGAAGCTTTCTTT | TRBV27 | . | . | TRBJ1-1
CASSQQSQGLVTQYF | TGCGCCAGCAGCCAACAATCCCAGGGGTTGGTGACCCAGTACTTC | TRBV4-3 | . | . | TRBJ2-5
CASSLEGGDYGYTF | TGTGCCAGCAGCTTAGAGGGGGGGGATTATGGCTACACCTTC | TRBV7-9 | . | . | TRBJ1-2
CASSQDGQGPEQFF | TGCGCCAGCAGCCAAGACGGCCAGGGCCCTGAGCAGTTCTTC | TRBV4-3 | . | . | TRBJ2-1
CASSGRTGKSGYTF | TGTGCCAGCAGCGGGCGAACAGGGAAGAGTGGCTACACCTTC | TRBV11-2 | once | . | TRBJ1-2
CASRRAGTGVIEQYF | TGCGCCAGCAGGCGCGCCGGGACAGGGGTTATCGAGCAGTACTTC | TRBV5-1 | once | TRBD1 | TRBJ2-7
CAWTPPARGSSQPQHF | TGTGCCTGGACTCCACCGGCGCGGGGGTCGAGTCAGCCCCAGCATTTT | TRBV30 | . | . | TRBJ1-5
CASSLEESGRYEQYF | TGTGCCAGCAGCTTAGAGGAGTCAGGGCGGTACGAGCAGTACTTC | TRBV7-8 | . | . | TRBJ2-7
CASSSTSPNTGELFF | TGTGCCAGCAGCTCGACTAGCCCTAACACCGGGGAGCTGTTTTTT | TRBV7-9 | . | TRBD2 | TRBJ2-2
CASSKGITDQPQHF | TGTGCCAGCAGCAAAGGAATTACAGATCAGCCCCAGCATTTT | TRBV21-1 | . | . | TRBJ1-5
CASTEQGEALFYGYTF | TGTGCCAGCACCGAACAGGGCGAAGCCCTCTTTTATGGCTACACCTTC | TRBV7-9 | . | . | TRBJ1-2
CASSFQAGGPLNEQFF | TGTGCCAGCAGCTTCCAAGCGGGAGGGCCGCTCAATGAGCAGTTCTTC | TRBV5-4 | . | TRBD2 | TRBJ2-1
CATDPESSGNTIYF | TGTGCCACCGATCCGGAGAGCTCTGGAAACACCATATATTTT | TRBV10-3 | . | . | TRBJ1-3
CASSNIGLGNTEAFF | TGTGCCAGTAGTAATATCGGGTTGGGGAACACTGAAGCTTTCTTT | TRBV19 | . | . | TRBJ1-1
CASSQDPPGQVTGELFF | TGTGCCAGCAGCCAAGATCCCCCGGGACAGGTCACCGGGGAGCTGTTTTTT | TRBV4-2 | . | TRBD1 | TRBJ2-2
CASSWGPSGIGTQYF | TGTGCCAGCAGTTGGGGCCCCTCAGGGATAGGGACCCAGTACTTC | TRBV27 | . | . | TRBJ2-5
CASSQEGAGMKYGYTF | TGTGCCAGCAGCCAAGAAGGGGCAGGGATGAAATATGGCTACACCTTC | TRBV4-2 | . | . | TRBJ1-2
CASSLYVAGVNEQFF | TGTGCCAGCAGTTTATATGTAGCGGGAGTAAATGAGCAGTTCTTC | TRBV27 | . | TRBD2 | TRBJ2-1
CASSQPPFGGVSNEQFF | TGTGCCAGCAGCCAACCCCCCTTCGGGGGAGTGAGTAATGAGCAGTTCTTC | TRBV7-2 | . | . | TRBJ2-1
CASSGRYTGHPKNIQYF | TGTGCCAGCAGTGGCAGATACACGGGACACCCAAAAAACATTCAGTACTTC | TRBV27 | . | . | TRBJ2-4
CASTPDGGGYEQYF | TGTGCCAGCACCCCCGACGGGGGGGGCTACGAGCAGTACTTC | TRBV7-6 | once | TRBD2 | TRBJ2-7
CASRQKIAGGPNEQFF | TGTGCCAGCAGGCAAAAAATAGCGGGAGGGCCGAATGAGCAGTTCTTC | TRBV7-9 | . | TRBD2 | TRBJ2-1
CASSYRGQVNTEAFF | TGTGCCAGCAGTTACAGGGGACAGGTGAACACTGAAGCTTTCTTT | TRBV6-5 | once | TRBD1 | TRBJ1-1
CASLGVSGGRTEAFF | TGTGCCAGCCTCGGCGTTTCAGGGGGCCGAACTGAAGCTTTCTTT | TRBV6-5 | . | TRBD1 | TRBJ1-1
CASTRQGENSPLHF | TGTGCCAGCACCCGACAGGGGGAAAATTCACCCCTCCACTTT | TRBV6-5 | . | TRBD1 | TRBJ1-6
CASIMNTEAFF | TGTGCCAGCATAATGAACACTGAAGCTTTCTTT | TRBV6-5 | few | . | TRBJ1-1
CASSQDLRGGSYNEQFF | TGCGCCAGCAGCCAAGATCTGAGGGGGGGCTCCTACAATGAGCAGTTCTTC | TRBV4-1 | . | . | TRBJ2-1
CASSLGEKGYEQYF | TGTGCTAGCAGCTTAGGGGAGAAAGGCTACGAGCAGTACTTC | TRBV7-7 | . | . | TRBJ2-7
CASTWTATGNEQFF | TGTGCCAGTACGTGGACAGCTACGGGGAATGAGCAGTTCTTC | TRBV19 | . | . | TRBJ2-1
CASHTDRGHDSYGYTF | TGTGCCAGCCATACGGACAGGGGGCACGATAGCTATGGCTACACCTTC | TRBV19 | . | TRBD1 | TRBJ1-2
CASSVKDRGYTEAFF | TGTGCCAGCAGCGTGAAGGATCGGGGATACACTGAAGCTTTCTTT | TRBV9 | few | . | TRBJ1-1
CSVEQGDQYF | TGCAGCGTTGAACAAGGGGATCAGTACTTC | TRBV29-1 | . | . | TRBJ2-5
CASSAGAGGWETQYF | TGTGCCAGCAGCGCCGGAGCAGGGGGCTGGGAGACCCAGTACTTC | TRBV9 | . | TRBD1 | TRBJ2-5
CASSDTSGSPEQFF | TGTGCCAGTAGTGATACTAGCGGGTCCCCTGAGCAGTTCTTC | TRBV19 | . | TRBD2 | TRBJ2-1